One sample yielded the 17 T cell receptor beta chains listed below, sequenced in a study of T cells in narcolepsy listed by TCRdb under 2018. The library was produced with the immunoSEQ multiplex PCR assay. TCRdb obtained this table from immuneACCESS and retained in-frame rearrangements with V and J assigned. These tables miss some clones; where compared with another copy, unresolved V genes account for less than half of the shortfall, and the remainder is unexplained. Recorded for this sample are 20,000 to 30,000 clones; 65% to 90% of them occurred a single time. Of the sample, about a tenth is held by the ten largest clones. The sequencing sample was made of memory (CD45RA-) CD4+ T cells from blood. In the paper's terms, the cell subset or site label means: memory T cells sorted ex vivo from peripheral blood. These receptors were taken from a human donor in good health.

The chain joins TRBV7-6 to TRBJ1-1; D call uncertain. Germline V gives CDR1 SGHVS, CDR2 FNYEAQ. The CDR3 extends over 13 amino acids. V lost 2 bases, J lost 6 bases, and 10 bases lay in between. CDR3 protein: CASSLMAESEAFF. Written as DNA, the CDR3 is TGTGCCAGCAGCTTAATGGCGGAGTCTGAAGCTTTCTTT.

This clone occurred a few times. The CDR3 protein is CASRWELSGNTIYF. The CDR3 DNA is TGTGCCAGCAGATGGGAGCTCTCTGGAAACACCATATATTTT. The V and J genes are TRBV6-6 and TRBJ1-3, with D unclear. This CDR3 contains 14 residues. V was trimmed by 6 bases and J by 0 bases, leaving 9 bases between them. Germline V lookup: CDR1 MNHNY, CDR2 SVGAGI (reference sequence).

This chain uses TRBV19 with TRBJ2-7; 8 bases line up with TRBD2. The CDR3 runs 15 residues. CDR1 is LNHDA, CDR2 SQIVND, per germline (reference sequence). V shed 4 bases and J 3 bases; nucleotides not matched to a gene: 8. This CDR3 is CASSTLAGRLYEQYF. As DNA, the CDR3 is TGTGCCAGTAGTACGCTAGCGGGCCGACTCTACGAGCAGTACTTC.

This clone has just one count. The gene calls are TRBV6-5 and TRBJ2-3; D is undetermined. CDR3 size: 12 residues. Deletions cut 7 bases from V and 6 bases from J, with 11 bases between. Germline CDR1 and CDR2: MNHEY and SVGAGI. CDR3 nucleotides: TGTGCCAGCAAGCAACCTCCCGATACGCAGTATTTT. As protein: CASKQPPDTQYF.

The chain combines TRBV5-1 with TRBJ2-7; 11 nucleotides line up with TRBD2. The CDR3 spans 15 residues. Unmatched junction bases numbered 3, after V lost 3 bases and J lost 1 base. Germline V gene sequence: CDR1 SGHRS, CDR2 YFSETQ. CDR3 protein: CASSSGTSGSYEQYF. DNA of the CDR3: TGCGCCAGCAGCTCCGGGACTAGCGGTTCCTACGAGCAGTACTTC. Together with reference TRBV5-1 and TRBJ2-7, the CDR3 gives the full variable domain: KAGVTQTPRYLIKTRGQQVTLSCSPISGHRSVSWYQQTPGQGLQFLFEYFSETQRNKGNFPGRFSGRQFSNSRSEMNVSTLELGDSALYLCASSSGTSGSYEQYFGPGTRLTVT.

In this sample, this clone turned up a few times. This chain connects TRBV6-5 to TRBJ1-4; D unresolved. The CDR3 is 13 amino acids. Germline V gives CDR1 MNHEY, CDR2 SVGAGI. V shed 5 bases and J shed 3 bases, with 7 bases lying between them. CDR3 DNA sequence: TGTGCCAGCAGTGAGAGGGCTAATGAAAAACTGTTTTTT. It codes for CASSERANEKLFF.

This sequence joins TRBV7-8 and TRBJ2-5, with 10 bases fitting TRBD2. Germline assignment: CDR1 SGHVS and CDR2 FQNEAQ. The V and J ends lost 5 bases and 5 bases, in that order; junction bases with no gene match: 2. The CDR3 consists of 13 residues. In DNA form, the CDR3 reads TGTGCCAGCAGCCCTAGCGGGAGTGAGACCCAGTACTTC. Translation: CASSPSGSETQYF.

The chain recombines TRBV7-2 with TRBJ2-3; TRBD1 or TRBD2 may be the D gene (5 bases each). With 6 bases removed from V and 2 bases from J, the gap between germline ends came to 12 bases. The CDR3 loop spans 14 amino acids. The germline CDR1 and CDR2 sequences are SGHTA and FQGNSA. The CDR3 nucleotides read TGTGCCAGCAGAACCGGGACCCTCACAGATACGCAGTATTTT. Translated, it gives CASRTGTLTDTQYF.

The chain uses TRBV6-5 and TRBJ1-2, with 7 positions matching TRBD1. CDR3 length equals 11 residues. V shed 10 bases, J shed 10 bases, and the junction held 9 bases outside the gene matches. Per germline, CDR1 MNHEY and CDR2 SVGAGI. CDR3 residues: CATRDSLVYTF. As DNA, the CDR3 is TGTGCCACCCGGGACAGCCTTGTCTACACCTTC.

With regard to this clone: The junction does not match germline at one end; this may be a read error. The chain has TRBV7-2 and TRBJ1-1, with no clear D. This CDR3 is 15 amino acids long. Germline CDR1 reads SGHTA; CDR2 reads FQGNSA. CDR3 DNA: TGTGCCAGCAGATTAGGCCAGAACCCAATCACTGAAGCTTTCTTT. Translated, it gives CASRLGQNPITEAFF.

The chain has TRBV19 and TRBJ2-3; TRBD2 aligns across 8 bases. V shed 8 bases and J 0 bases; nucleotides not matched to a gene: 13. CDR1 and CDR2 from the germline V gene are LNHDA and SQIVND (reference sequence). The CDR3 spans 17 residues. The CDR3 region has the DNA TGTGCCAGTCGGCCGGGCGGGAGGCCATCTAGCACAGATACGCAGTATTTT. It yields the protein CASRPGGRPSSTDTQYF.

This clone showed up just a few times. This sequence joins TRBV6-1 and TRBJ1-5, with TRBD1 matching 8 bases. Trimming removed 2 bases from V and 2 bases from J; junction bases left unmatched: 8. Germline V CDR1 and CDR2: MNHNS, SASEGT. This CDR3 region has 17 residues. CDR3 residues: CASSERGQVIRNQPQHF. DNA for the CDR3: TGTGCCAGCAGTGAAAGGGGACAGGTGATTCGCAATCAGCCCCAGCATTTT.

This clone is large (0.1 to 1%) in the sample. The CDR3 loop is CASSPPDRGLGTEAFF. CDR3 nucleotide sequence: TGTGCCAGCTCACCACCGGATAGGGGGTTGGGCACTGAAGCTTTCTTT. The rearrangement joins TRBV18 to TRBJ1-1; the D gene is possibly TRBD1 (6 bases). The germline V gene has CDR1 KGHSH and CDR2 LQKENI. The CDR3 consists of 16 residues. Trimming left V 0 bases short and J 4 bases short, with 15 bases between.

The chain joins TRBV5-1 to TRBJ1-2, with D unclear. Germline assignment: CDR1 SGHRS and CDR2 YFSETQ. Trimming took off 4 bases at V and 1 base at J, with 11 bases between the two ends. There are 14 residues in the CDR3. CDR3 amino acids: CASSTSGGNYGYTF. The CDR3 coding sequence is TGCGCCAGCAGCACCTCCGGAGGTAACTATGGCTACACCTTC.

This clone has just one count. This chain uses TRBV9 with TRBJ1-2, with TRBD1 identical over 10 bases. Per the germline V gene, CDR1 is SGDLS and CDR2 is YYNGEE. This CDR3 spans 14 amino acids. V was clipped by 3 bases and J by 7 bases; unmatched bases: 6. The CDR3 region has the DNA TGTGCCAGCAGCGCCACCGGGACAGGGGTTGGCTACACCTTC. This codes for CASSATGTGVGYTF.

This chain connects TRBV13 to TRBJ2-7; 7 nucleotides line up with TRBD2. V shed 3 bases, J shed 1 base, and the junction held 3 bases outside the gene matches. The germline V gene has CDR1 PRHDT and CDR2 FYEKMQ (reference sequence). The CDR3 runs to 14 residues. CDR3 DNA sequence: TGTGCCAGCAGCTTTGAAGCGGGGTCCTACGAGCAGTACTTC. Translation gives CASSFEAGSYEQYF.

The V gene is TRBV10-3, the J gene TRBJ2-3; no firm D call. The CDR3 has 10 residues. Between the trimmed V and J ends, which lost 10 bases and 6 bases, there was a span of 8 bases. Germline V CDR1 and CDR2: ENHRY, SYGVKD. CDR3 sequence (DNA): TGTGCCACGCGAGAGGATACGCAGTATTTT. It is translated as CATREDTQYF.